This passage covers 5 T cell receptor beta chains from one sample sequenced in a study of blood T cell repertoires in COVID-19. Data came from immunoSEQ multiplex PCR; TCRdb stores just in-frame clones and leaves some out. The repertoire has under 400,000 clones, about nine tenths of them found once; the top ten carry roughly 2.8%. The sample taken for sequencing was peripheral blood. Receptors originate from a woman aged 25-40 years with COVID-19, enrolled during active disease.

With regard to this clone: Other DNA sequences from this sample encode an identical CDR3 as well. The chain combines TRBV5-1 with TRBJ1-1, with no clear D. The germline V and J ends were trimmed by 0 bases and 6 bases, with 6 bases remaining between them. CDR1 is SGHRS and CDR2 is YFSETQ in the germline V gene. This CDR3 has 12 amino acids. The CDR3 is CASSLGQSEAFF. As DNA, the CDR3 is TGCGCCAGCAGCTTGGGGCAGTCTGAAGCTTTCTTT. Full variable domain (missing parts from reference TRBV5-1 and TRBJ1-1): KAGVTQTPRYLIKTRGQQVTLSCSPISGHRSVSWYQQTPGQGLQFLFEYFSETQRNKGNFPGRFSGRQFSNSRSEMNVSTLELGDSALYLCASSLGQSEAFFGQGTRLTVV.

The rearrangement links TRBV5-1 to TRBJ1-2; D perhaps matches TRBD1 (5 bases). The CDR3 has 13 amino acids. CDR1 SGHRS and CDR2 YFSETQ come from the germline V gene. V was cut by 2 bases and J by 4 bases, with 9 bases left in between. CDR3 protein: CASSLQDPYGYTF. The CDR3 DNA is TGCGCCAGCAGCTTACAGGACCCCTATGGCTACACCTTC.

This rearrangement joins TRBV6-6 to TRBJ1-1; no clear D. Trimming stripped 0 bases from V and 1 base from J, with 6 bases between. The CDR3 extends over 14 amino acids. Germline loops: CDR1 MNHNY, CDR2 SVGAGI (reference sequence). The CDR3: CASSYSGRNTEAFF. The CDR3, as DNA: TGTGCCAGCAGTTACTCAGGGAGGAACACTGAAGCTTTCTTT.

This clone was observed a single time. V and J are TRBV27 and TRBJ2-1; 7 nucleotides agree with TRBD2. This CDR3 comprises 14 residues. Per the germline V gene, CDR1 is MNHEY and CDR2 is SMNVEV (reference sequence). Losses at the gene ends were 6 bases for V and 0 bases for J; bases not matched to a gene: 2. CDR3 bases: TGTGCCAGCAGCCGGACTAGCTCCTACAATGAGCAGTTCTTC. Encoded protein: CASSRTSSYNEQFF.

Turning to this clone: This same CDR3 is encoded by further DNA sequences in the sample. This chain connects TRBV3-1 (or the pseudogene TRBV3-2) to TRBJ1-1; 8 bases agree with TRBD1. V trimming: 4 bases; J trimming: 4 bases; junction bases outside the gene matches: 2. CDR3 length equals 13 residues. CDR1 and CDR2 (germline): LGHDT, YNNKEL (reference sequence). The CDR3 DNA is TGTGCCAGCAGCCTAACAGGGGGCACTGAAGCTTTCTTT. Protein product: CASSLTGGTEAFF.